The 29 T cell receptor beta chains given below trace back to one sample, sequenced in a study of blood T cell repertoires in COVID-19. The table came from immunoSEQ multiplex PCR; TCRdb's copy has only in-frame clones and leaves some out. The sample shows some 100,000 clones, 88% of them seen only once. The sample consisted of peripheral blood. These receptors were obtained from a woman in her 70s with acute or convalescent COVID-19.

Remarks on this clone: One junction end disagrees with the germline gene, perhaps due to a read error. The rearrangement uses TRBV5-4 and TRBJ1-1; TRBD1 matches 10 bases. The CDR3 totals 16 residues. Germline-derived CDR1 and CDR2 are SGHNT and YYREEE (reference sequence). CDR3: CASSLGQGRANTEAFF. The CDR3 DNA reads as TGTGCCAGCAGTTTGGGACAGGGGAGGGCGAACACTGAAGCTTTCTTT. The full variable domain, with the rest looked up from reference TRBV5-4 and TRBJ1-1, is ETGVTQSPTHLIKTRGQQVTLRCSSQSGHNTVSWYQQALGQGPQFIFQYYREEENGRGNFPPRFSGLQFPNYSSELNVNALELDDSALYLCASSLGQGRANTEAFFGQGTRLTVV.

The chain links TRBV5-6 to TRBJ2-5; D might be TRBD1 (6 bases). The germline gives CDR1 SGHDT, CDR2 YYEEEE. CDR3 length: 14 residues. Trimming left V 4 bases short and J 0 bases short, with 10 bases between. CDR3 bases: TGTGCCAGCAGCCGTACAGGGTACCAAGAGACCCAGTACTTC. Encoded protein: CASSRTGYQETQYF. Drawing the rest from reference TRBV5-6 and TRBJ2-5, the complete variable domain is DAGVTQSPTHLIKTRGQQVTLRCSPKSGHDTVSWYQQALGQGPQFIFQYYEEEERQRGNFPDRFSGHQFPNYSSELNVNALLLGDSALYLCASSRTGYQETQYFGPGTRLLVL.

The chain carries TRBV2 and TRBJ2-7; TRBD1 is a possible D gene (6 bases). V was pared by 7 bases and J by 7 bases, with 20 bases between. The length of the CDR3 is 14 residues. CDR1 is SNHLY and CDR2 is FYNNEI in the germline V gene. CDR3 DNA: TGTGCCAGCACGGCCGAGGTGGGGGCTCGGGAGCAGTACTTC. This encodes CASTAEVGAREQYF.

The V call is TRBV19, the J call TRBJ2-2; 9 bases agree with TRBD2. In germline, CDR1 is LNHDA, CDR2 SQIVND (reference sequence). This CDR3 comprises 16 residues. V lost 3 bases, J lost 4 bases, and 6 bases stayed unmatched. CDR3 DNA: TGTGCCAGTAGTATCGCGGCGGGAGGGCCCACCGGGGAGCTGTTTTTT. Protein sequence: CASSIAAGGPTGELFF.

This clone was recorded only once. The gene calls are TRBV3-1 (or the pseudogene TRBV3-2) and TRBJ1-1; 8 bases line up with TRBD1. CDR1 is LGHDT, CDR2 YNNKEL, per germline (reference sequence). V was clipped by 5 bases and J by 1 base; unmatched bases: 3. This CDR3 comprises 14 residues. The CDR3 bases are TGTGCCAGCAGCGCCGGACAGGGGAACACTGAAGCTTTCTTT. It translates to CASSAGQGNTEAFF.

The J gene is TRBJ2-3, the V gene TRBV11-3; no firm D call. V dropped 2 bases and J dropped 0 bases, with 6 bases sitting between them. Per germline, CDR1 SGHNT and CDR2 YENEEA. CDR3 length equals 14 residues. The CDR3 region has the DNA TGTGCCAGCAGCTTAACGACTAGCACAGATACGCAGTATTTT. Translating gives CASSLTTSTDTQYF.

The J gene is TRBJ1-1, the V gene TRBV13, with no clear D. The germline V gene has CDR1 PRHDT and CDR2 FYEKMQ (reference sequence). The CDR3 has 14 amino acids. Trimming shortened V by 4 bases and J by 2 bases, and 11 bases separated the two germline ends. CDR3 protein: CASSSPHTNTEAFF. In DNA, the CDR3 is TGTGCCAGCAGCTCGCCCCACACCAACACTGAAGCTTTCTTT.

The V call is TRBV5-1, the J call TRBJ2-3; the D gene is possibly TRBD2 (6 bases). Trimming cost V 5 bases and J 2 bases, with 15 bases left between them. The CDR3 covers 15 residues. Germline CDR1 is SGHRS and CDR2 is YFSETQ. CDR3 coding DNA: TGCGCCAGCAGTACGGGACTCCAGAACACAGATACGCAGTATTTT. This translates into CASSTGLQNTDTQYF.

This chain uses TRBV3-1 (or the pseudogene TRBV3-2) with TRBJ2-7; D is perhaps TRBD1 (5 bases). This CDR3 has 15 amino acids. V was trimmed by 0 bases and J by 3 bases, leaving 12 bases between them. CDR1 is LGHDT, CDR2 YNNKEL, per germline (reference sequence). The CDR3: CASSQDWYRSYEQYF. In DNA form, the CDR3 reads TGTGCCAGCAGCCAAGATTGGTACAGGAGCTACGAGCAGTACTTC.

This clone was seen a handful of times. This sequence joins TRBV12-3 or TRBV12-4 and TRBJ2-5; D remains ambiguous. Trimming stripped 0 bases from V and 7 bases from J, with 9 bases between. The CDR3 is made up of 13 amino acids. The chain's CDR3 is CASSLAGGPTQYF. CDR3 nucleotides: TGTGCCAGCAGTTTAGCAGGCGGCCCGACCCAGTACTTC.

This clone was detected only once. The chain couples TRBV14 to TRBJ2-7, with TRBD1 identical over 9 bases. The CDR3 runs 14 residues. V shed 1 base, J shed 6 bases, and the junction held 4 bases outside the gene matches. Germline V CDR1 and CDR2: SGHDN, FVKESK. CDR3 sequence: CASSQVGTGSEQYF. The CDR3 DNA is TGTGCCAGCAGCCAAGTTGGGACAGGGAGCGAGCAGTACTTC.

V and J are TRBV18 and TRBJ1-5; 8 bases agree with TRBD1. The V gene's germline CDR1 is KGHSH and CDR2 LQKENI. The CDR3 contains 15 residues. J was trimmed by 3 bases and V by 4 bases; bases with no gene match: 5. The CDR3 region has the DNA TGTGCCAGCTCACAGCAGACAGGGGACAATCAGCCCCAGCATTTT. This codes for CASSQQTGDNQPQHF.

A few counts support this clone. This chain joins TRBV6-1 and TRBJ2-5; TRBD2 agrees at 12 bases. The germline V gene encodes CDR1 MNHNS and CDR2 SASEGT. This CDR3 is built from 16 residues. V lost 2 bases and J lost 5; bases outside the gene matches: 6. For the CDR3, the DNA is TGTGCCAGCAGTGAAACTAGCGGGGGGTATGTTGAGACCCAGTACTTC. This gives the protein CASSETSGGYVETQYF.

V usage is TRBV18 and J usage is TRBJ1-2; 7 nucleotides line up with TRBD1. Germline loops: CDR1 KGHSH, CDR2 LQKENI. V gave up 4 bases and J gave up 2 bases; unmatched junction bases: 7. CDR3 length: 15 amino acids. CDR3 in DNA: TGTGCCAGCTCACTAAATCGGGACAGAAACTATGGCTACACCTTC. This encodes CASSLNRDRNYGYTF.

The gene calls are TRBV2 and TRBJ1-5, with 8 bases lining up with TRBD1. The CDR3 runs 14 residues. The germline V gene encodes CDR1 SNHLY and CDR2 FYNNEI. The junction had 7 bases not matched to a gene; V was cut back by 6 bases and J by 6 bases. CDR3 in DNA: TGTGCCAGCAGGGGGACAGGAGCAGGTCAGCCCCAGCATTTT. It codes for CASRGTGAGQPQHF.

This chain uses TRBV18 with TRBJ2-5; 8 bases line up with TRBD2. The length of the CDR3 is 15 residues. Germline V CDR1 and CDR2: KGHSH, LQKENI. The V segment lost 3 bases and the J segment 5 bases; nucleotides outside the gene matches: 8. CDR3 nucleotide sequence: TGTGCCAGCTCACCTACGGGAGGGCCGGGGGAGACCCAGTACTTC. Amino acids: CASSPTGGPGETQYF.

The CDR3, as DNA: TGTGCCAGCTCACCGGGACAGGGCGGCGAGCAGTACTTC. This sequence encodes CASSPGQGGEQYF. The rearrangement joins TRBV18 to TRBJ2-7; TRBD1 matches at 9 bases. The germline V gene has CDR1 KGHSH and CDR2 LQKENI. The CDR3 totals 13 residues. The J segment lost 6 bases and the V segment lost 3 bases, leaving 3 bases of the junction unmatched. The variable domain in full, with the rest retrieved from reference TRBV18 and TRBJ2-7, is NAGVMQNPRHLVRRRGQEARLRCSPMKGHSHVYWYRQLPEEGLKFMVYLQKENIIDESGMPKERFSAEFPKEGPSILRIQQVVRGDSAAYFCASSPGQGGEQYFGPGTRLTVT.

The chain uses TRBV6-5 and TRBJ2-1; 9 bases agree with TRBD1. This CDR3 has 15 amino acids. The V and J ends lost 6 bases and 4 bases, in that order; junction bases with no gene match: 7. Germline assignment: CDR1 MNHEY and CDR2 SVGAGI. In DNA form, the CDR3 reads TGTGCCAGCAGAAAAGACAGGGGGTTATACAATGAGCAGTTCTTC. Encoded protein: CASRKDRGLYNEQFF.

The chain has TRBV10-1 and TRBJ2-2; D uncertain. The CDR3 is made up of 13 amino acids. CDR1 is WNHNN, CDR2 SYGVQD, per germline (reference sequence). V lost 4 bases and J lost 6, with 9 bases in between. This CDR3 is CASSVQAPGELFF. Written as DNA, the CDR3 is TGCGCCAGCAGTGTTCAGGCCCCCGGGGAGCTGTTTTTT.

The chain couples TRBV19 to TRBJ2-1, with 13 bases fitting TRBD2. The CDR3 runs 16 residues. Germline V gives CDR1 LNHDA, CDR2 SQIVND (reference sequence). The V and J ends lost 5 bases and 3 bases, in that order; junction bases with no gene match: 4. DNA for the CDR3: TGTGCCAGTAGTGCGGGACTAGCGGGGATCTACAATGAGCAGTTCTTC. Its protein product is CASSAGLAGIYNEQFF.

CDR3 loop: CASSPGTGGRETQYF. The CDR3 DNA follows: TGTGCCAGCAGTCCCGGGACAGGGGGCAGGGAGACCCAGTACTTC. The genes are TRBV2 and TRBJ2-5, with 12 bases fitting TRBD1. Germline CDR1 and CDR2: SNHLY and FYNNEI. The length of the CDR3 is 15 residues. V shed 5 bases and J 5 bases; nucleotides not matched to a gene: 6.

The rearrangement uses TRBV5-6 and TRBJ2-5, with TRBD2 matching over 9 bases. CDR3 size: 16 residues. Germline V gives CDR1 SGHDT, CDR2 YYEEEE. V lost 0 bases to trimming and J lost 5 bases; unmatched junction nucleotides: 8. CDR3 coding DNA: TGTGCCAGCAGCTTGGGTTATGGACTAGCGAAGGAGACCCAGTACTTC. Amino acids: CASSLGYGLAKETQYF.

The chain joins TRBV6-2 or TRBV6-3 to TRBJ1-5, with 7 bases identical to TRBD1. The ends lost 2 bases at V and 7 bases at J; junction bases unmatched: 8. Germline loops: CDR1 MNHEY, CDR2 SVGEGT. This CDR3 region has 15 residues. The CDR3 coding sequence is TGTGCCAGCAGTTACAGGACAGGTTCCGGCCAGCCCCAGCATTTT. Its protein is CASSYRTGSGQPQHF.

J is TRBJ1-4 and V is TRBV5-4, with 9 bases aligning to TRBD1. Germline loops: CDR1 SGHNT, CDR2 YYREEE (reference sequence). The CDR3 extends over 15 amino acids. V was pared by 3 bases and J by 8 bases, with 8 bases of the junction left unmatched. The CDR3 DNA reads TGTGCCAGCAGCTACCGTCCCGGGACAGGGGAAAAACTGTTTTTT. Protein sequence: CASSYRPGTGEKLFF.

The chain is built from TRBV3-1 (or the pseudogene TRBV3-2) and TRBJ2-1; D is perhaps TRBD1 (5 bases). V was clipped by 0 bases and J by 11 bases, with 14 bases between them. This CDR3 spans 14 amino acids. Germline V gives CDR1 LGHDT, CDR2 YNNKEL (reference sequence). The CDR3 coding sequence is TGTGCCAGCAGCCAAGACAGGGATCCGAACAAGCAGTTCTTC. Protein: CASSQDRDPNKQFF.

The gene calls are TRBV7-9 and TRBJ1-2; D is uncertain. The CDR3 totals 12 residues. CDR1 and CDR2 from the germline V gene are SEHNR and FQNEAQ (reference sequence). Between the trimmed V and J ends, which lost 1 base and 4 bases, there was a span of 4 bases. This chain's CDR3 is CASSLDTYGYTF. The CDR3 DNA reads TGTGCCAGCAGCTTAGACACCTATGGCTACACCTTC.

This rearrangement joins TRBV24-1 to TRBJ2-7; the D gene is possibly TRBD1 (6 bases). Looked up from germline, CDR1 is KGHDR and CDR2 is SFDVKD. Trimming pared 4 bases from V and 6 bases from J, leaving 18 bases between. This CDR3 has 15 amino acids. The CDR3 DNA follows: TGTGCCACCAGTGAAGGGACAACTTATGCTAGCGAGCAGTACTTC. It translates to CATSEGTTYASEQYF.

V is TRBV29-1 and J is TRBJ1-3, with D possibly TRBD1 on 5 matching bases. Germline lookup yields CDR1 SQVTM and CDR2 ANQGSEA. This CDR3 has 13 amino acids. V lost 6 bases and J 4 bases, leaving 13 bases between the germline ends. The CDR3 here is CSVWDRGGNTIYF. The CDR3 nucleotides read TGCAGCGTCTGGGACCGGGGGGGAAACACCATATATTTT.

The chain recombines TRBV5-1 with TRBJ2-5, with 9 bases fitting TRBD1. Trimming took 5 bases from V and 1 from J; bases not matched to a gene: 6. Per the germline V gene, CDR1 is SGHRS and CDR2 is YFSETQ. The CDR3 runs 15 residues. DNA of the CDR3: TGCGCCAGCAGTTTCCGGGACAGGGCCCAAGAGACCCAGTACTTC. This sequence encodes CASSFRDRAQETQYF.